This T cell receptor (beta chain) was recovered during a study of cytomegalovirus exposure and HLA in healthy donors. General observations from the study: Among TCR beta chains, those listed as cytomegalovirus-associated numbered around 180.

As regards this clone: The antigen is unknown.

The study drew the donors from its roughly 130-subject validation cohort, separate from the 666-subject first cohort. V lost 5 bases to trimming and J lost 5 bases; unmatched junction nucleotides: 11. Per the germline V gene, CDR1 is SGHNT and CDR2 is YYREEE (reference sequence). The CDR3 consists of 15 residues. Some clones are missing from TCRdb's copy, which holds only in-frame ones; the method was immunoSEQ multiplex PCR. The top ten clones hold 1.5% to 2% of a sample with approximately 120,000 clones, around nine tenths of them seen once. Source material: PBMCs. The origin of this receptor is a woman under 30 in good health and CMV-seronegative. The gene calls are TRBV5-4 and TRBJ2-5, with 8 bases fitting TRBD2. CDR3 coding DNA: TGTGCCAGCAGACCGGGACTAGTGGAGTCGGAGACCCAGTACTTC. This sequence encodes CASRPGLVESETQYF.